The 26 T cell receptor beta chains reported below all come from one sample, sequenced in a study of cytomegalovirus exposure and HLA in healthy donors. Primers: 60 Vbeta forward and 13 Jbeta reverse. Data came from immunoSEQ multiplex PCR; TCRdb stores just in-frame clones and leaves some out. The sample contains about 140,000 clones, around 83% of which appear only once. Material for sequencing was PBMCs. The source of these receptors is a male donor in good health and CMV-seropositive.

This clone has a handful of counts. Here the CDR3 DNA reads TGTGCCAGCAGCGTAGCCCCCAGGGTAAGCTCTGGGGCCAACGTCCTGACTTTC. Amino acids: CASSVAPRVSSGANVLTF. The J gene is TRBJ2-6, the V gene TRBV9; TRBD1 is a possible D gene (5 bases). The length of the CDR3 is 18 residues. The germline V gene encodes CDR1 SGDLS and CDR2 YYNGEE. Trimming removed 0 bases from V and 0 bases from J, with 13 bases in between.

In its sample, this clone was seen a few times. In DNA, the CDR3 is TGTGCCGACAAGATCAGGACAGGGGCCCTGTTTTTT. The encoded protein is CADKIRTGALFF. The chain uses TRBV19 and TRBJ1-4; 9 nucleotides line up with TRBD1. The CDR3 length is 12 residues. V was pared by 11 bases and J by 14 bases, with 12 bases of the junction left unmatched. Germline CDR1 reads LNHDA; CDR2 reads SQIVND (reference sequence).

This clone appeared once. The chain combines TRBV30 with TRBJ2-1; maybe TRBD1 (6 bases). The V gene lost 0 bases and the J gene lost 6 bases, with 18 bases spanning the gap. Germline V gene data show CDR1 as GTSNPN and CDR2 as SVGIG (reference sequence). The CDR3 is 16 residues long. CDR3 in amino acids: CAWSVPSGVRGNEQFF. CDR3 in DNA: TGTGCCTGGAGTGTACCTTCAGGGGTTCGGGGCAATGAGCAGTTCTTC.

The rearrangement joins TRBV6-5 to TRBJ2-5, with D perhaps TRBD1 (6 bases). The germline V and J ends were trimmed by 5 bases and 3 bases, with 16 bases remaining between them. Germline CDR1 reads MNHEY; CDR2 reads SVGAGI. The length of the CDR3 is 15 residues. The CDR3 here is CASSTGQTGKETQYF. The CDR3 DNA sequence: TGTGCCAGCAGTACCGGACAGACGGGGAAAGAGACCCAGTACTTC.

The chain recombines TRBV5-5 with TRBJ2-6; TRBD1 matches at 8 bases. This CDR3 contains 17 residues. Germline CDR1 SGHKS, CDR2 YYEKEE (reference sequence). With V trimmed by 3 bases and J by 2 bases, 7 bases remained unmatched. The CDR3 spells CASSSTDRGPGANVLTF. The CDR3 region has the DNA TGTGCCAGCAGCTCAACCGACAGGGGCCCTGGGGCCAACGTCCTGACTTTC.

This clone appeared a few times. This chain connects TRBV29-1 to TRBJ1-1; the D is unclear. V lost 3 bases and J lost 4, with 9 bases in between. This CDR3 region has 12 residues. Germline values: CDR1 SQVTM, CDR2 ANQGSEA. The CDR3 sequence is CSVDPEGTEAFF. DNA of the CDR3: TGCAGCGTTGATCCGGAGGGCACTGAAGCTTTCTTT.

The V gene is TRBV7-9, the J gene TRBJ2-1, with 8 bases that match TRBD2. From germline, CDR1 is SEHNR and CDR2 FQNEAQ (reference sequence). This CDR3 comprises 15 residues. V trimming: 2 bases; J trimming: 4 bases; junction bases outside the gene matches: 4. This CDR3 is CASSLKRGPYNEQFF. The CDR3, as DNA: TGTGCCAGCAGCTTAAAGCGGGGGCCTTACAATGAGCAGTTCTTC.

The CDR3 DNA sequence: TGTGCCAGCAGCTTGGGAGGGTCGGGGCGGGGTGGAAATGAGCAGTTCTTC. It translates to CASSLGGSGRGGNEQFF. This chain connects TRBV5-4 to TRBJ2-1; perhaps TRBD2 as D (6 bases). CDR3 length: 17 residues. CDR1 is SGHNT and CDR2 is YYREEE in the germline V gene (reference sequence). The V end was cut by 0 bases, the J end by 7 bases, with 20 bases between.

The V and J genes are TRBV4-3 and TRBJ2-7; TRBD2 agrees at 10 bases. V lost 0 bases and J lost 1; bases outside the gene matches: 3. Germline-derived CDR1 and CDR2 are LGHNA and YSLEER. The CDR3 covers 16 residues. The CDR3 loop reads CASSQDGSGRSYEQYF. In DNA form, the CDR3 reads TGCGCCAGCAGCCAAGATGGTAGCGGGAGGTCCTACGAGCAGTACTTC.

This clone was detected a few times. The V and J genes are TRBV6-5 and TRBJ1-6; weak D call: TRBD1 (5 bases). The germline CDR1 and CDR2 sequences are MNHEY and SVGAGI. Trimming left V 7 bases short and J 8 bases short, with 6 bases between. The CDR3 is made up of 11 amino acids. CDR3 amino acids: CASKQDSPLHF. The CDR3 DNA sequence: TGTGCCAGCAAACAGGATTCACCCCTCCACTTT.

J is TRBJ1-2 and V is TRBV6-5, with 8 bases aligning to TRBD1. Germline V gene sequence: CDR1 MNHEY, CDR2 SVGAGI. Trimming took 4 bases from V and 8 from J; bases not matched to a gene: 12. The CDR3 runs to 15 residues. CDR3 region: CASSLDRGGRTGYTF. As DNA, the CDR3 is TGTGCCAGCAGTTTAGACAGGGGAGGGCGGACAGGCTACACCTTC.

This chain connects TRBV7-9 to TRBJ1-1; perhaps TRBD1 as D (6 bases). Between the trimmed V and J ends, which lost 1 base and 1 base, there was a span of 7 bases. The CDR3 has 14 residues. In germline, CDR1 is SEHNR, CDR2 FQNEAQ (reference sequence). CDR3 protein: CASSLDRENTEAFF. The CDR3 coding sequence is TGTGCCAGCAGCTTAGACAGGGAGAACACTGAAGCTTTCTTT.

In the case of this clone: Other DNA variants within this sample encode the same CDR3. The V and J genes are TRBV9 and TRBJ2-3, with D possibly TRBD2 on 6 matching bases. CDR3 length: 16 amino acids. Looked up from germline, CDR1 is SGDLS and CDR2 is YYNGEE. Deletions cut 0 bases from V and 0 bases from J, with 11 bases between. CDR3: CASSVVGGVSTDTQYF. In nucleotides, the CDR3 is TGTGCCAGCAGCGTAGTCGGCGGGGTGAGCACAGATACGCAGTATTTT. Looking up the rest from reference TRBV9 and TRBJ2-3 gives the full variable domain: DSGVTQTPKHLITATGQRVTLRCSPRSGDLSVYWYQQSLDQGLQFLIQYYNGEERAKGNILERFSAQQFPDLHSELNLSSLELGDSALYFCASSVVGGVSTDTQYFGPGTRLTVL.

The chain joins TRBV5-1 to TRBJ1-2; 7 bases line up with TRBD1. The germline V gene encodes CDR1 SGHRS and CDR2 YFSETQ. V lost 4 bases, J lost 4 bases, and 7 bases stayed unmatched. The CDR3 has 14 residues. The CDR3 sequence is CASSLRQGGYGYTF. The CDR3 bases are TGCGCCAGCAGCCTTCGACAGGGCGGCTATGGCTACACCTTC.

The CDR3 region has the DNA TGTGCCAGCAGCCCCCCGGGGCAGGGGGCTGGTCAGCCCCAGCATTTT. This sequence encodes CASSPPGQGAGQPQHF. This chain links TRBV28 with TRBJ1-5, with 8 bases that match TRBD1. Germline V gives CDR1 MDHEN, CDR2 SYDVKM. V lost 6 bases, J lost 6 bases, and 13 bases stayed unmatched. This CDR3 has 16 residues.

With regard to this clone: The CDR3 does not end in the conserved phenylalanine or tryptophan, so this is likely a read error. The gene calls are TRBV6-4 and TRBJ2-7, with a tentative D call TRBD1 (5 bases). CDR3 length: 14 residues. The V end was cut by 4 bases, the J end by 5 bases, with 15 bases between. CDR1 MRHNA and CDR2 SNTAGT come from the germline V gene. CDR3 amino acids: CASSVEAGLNEQYL. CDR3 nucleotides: TGTGCCAGCAGTGTAGAAGCAGGGCTGAACGAGCAGTACCTC.

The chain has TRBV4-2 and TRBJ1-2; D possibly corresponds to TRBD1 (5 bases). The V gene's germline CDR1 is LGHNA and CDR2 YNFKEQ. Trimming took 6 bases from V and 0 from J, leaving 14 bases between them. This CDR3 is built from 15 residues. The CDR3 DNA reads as TGTGCCAGCAGGCGGGAGGACATTTCTAACTATGGCTACACCTTC. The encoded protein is CASRREDISNYGYTF.

The CDR3 DNA reads TGTGCCAGCAGCTTCCGCGGGGGGCCTAGCACAGATACGCAGTATTTT. This codes for CASSFRGGPSTDTQYF. J is TRBJ2-3 and V is TRBV7-3; 8 nucleotides agree with TRBD2. This CDR3 comprises 16 residues. V trimming: 3 bases; J trimming: 0 bases; junction bases outside the gene matches: 5. The germline V gene has CDR1 SGHTA and CDR2 FQGTGA.

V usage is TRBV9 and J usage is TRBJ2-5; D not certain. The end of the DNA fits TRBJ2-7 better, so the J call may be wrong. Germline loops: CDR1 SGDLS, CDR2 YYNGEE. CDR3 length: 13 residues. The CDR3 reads CASSVEAGYEQYF. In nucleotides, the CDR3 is TGTGCCAGCAGCGTAGAAGCAGGCTACGAGCAGTACTTC.

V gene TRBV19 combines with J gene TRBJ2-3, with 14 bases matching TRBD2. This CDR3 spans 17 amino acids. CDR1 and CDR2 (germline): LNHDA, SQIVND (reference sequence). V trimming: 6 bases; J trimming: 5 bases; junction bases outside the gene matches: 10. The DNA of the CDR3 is TGTGCCAGTAGGGTAACCGGACTAGCGGGGGGTGGAGATACGCAGTATTTT. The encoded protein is CASRVTGLAGGGDTQYF.

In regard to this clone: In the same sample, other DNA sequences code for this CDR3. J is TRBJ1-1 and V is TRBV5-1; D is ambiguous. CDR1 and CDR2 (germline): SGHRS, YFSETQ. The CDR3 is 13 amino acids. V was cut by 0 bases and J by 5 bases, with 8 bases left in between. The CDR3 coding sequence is TGCGCCAGCAGCTTGGGAGGAGGGACTGAAGCTTTCTTT. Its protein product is CASSLGGGTEAFF.

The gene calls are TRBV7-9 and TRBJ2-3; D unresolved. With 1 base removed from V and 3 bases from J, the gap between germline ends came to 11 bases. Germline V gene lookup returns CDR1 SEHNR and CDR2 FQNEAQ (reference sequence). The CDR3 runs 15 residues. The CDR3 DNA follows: TGTGCCAGCAGCTTAGGGCGGTTATGGACAGATACGCAGTATTTT. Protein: CASSLGRLWTDTQYF.

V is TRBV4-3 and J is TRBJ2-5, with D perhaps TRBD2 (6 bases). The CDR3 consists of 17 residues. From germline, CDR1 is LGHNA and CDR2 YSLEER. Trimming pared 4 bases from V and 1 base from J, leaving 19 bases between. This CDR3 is CASSPDIGGGGQETQYF. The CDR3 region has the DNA TGCGCCAGCAGCCCCGACATCGGGGGAGGAGGCCAAGAGACCCAGTACTTC.

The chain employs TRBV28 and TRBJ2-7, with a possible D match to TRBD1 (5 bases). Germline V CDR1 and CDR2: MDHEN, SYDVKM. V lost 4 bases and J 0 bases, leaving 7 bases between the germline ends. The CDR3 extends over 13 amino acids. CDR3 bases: TGTGCCAGCAGTTCAGACAGCTCCTACGAGCAGTACTTC. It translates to CASSSDSSYEQYF.

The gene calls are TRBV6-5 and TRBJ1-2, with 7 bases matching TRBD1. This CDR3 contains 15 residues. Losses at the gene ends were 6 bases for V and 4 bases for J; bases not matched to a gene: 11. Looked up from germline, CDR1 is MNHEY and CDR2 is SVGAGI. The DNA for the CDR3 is TGTGCCAGCAGGCCACCGGGACAGCTACTCTATGGCTACACCTTC. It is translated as CASRPPGQLLYGYTF.

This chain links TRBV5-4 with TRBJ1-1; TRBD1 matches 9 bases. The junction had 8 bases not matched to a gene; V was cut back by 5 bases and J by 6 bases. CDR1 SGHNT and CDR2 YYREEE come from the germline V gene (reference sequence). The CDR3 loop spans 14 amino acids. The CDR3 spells CASSPRDRVAEAFF. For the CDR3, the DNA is TGTGCCAGCAGTCCGCGGGACAGGGTGGCTGAAGCTTTCTTT.